The rows below give T cell receptor beta chains drawn from one sample of a study of Ad26.COV2.S vaccination and SARS-CoV-2 variants. Here immunoSEQ multiplex PCR was the method, and the copy in TCRdb shows in-frame clones only, minus some. In the table there are over 350,000 clones, approximately 90% of which are singletons. The starting material was peripheral blood, obtained in a trial of Ad26.COV2.S vaccine versus placebo. These receptors came from a person aged 18 to 65 who received the Ad26.COV2.S COVID-19 vaccine or a placebo. CDR3s include the opening cysteine and the closing phenylalanine or tryptophan. Each record gives: J gene, D gene, clone size, V gene, CDR3 protein, CDR3 DNA. A D gene is named only where the DNA matches it firmly. Clone size is given for some rows only: seen once, a few or many times, or a class if the clone is expanded.

TRBJ2-7,TRBD1,.,TRBV24-1,CATSGSGTGAYEQYF,TGTGCCACCAGTGGCTCCGGGACAGGGGCCTACGAGCAGTACTTC
TRBJ2-2,TRBD1,few,TRBV4-3,CASSYGTDTGELFF,TGCGCCAGCAGCTACGGGACAGACACCGGGGAGCTGTTTTTT
TRBJ2-3,TRBD2,.,TRBV27,CASSLERGGPLRGPDTQYF,TGTGCCAGCAGCCTAGAGCGGGGGGGCCCCCTTCGCGGCCCAGATACGCAGTATTTT
TRBJ2-5,TRBD2,.,TRBV5-1,CASSLAPSGGPSETQYF,TGCGCCAGCAGCTTGGCCCCTAGCGGGGGGCCTTCCGAGACCCAGTACTTC
TRBJ1-1,.,.,TRBV18,CASSPGTQGFTEAFF,TGTGCCAGCTCACCAGGGACCCAGGGCTTCACTGAAGCTTTCTTT
TRBJ1-1,.,.,TRBV5-5,CASSSPIPNQAFF,TGTGCCAGCAGCTCGCCGATCCCGAATCAAGCTTTCTTT
TRBJ2-3,.,.,TRBV7-2,CASSNQRGAGEDTQYF,TGTGCCAGCAGCAATCAAAGGGGGGCGGGTGAAGATACGCAGTATTTT
TRBJ1-5,.,.,TRBV19,CASFIQPQHF,TGTGCCAGTTTTATTCAGCCCCAGCATTTT
TRBJ2-1,.,.,TRBV11-2,CASSLDSSYNEQFF,TGTGCCAGCAGCTTAGACAGTTCATACAATGAGCAGTTCTTC
TRBJ2-1,TRBD2,.,TRBV10-3,CAINPGGGDNEQFF,TGTGCCATCAACCCAGGCGGGGGGGACAATGAGCAGTTCTTC
TRBJ2-5,.,.,TRBV11-2,CASSLGRPGRETQYF,TGTGCCAGCAGCTTAGGCAGGCCTGGTCGAGAGACCCAGTACTTC
TRBJ1-2,.,.,TRBV7-2,CASRGLGGYTF,TGTGCCAGCAGAGGGTTGGGAGGCTACACCTTC
TRBJ1-1,.,.,TRBV5-1,CASSLDLLVRGRNTEAFF,TGCGCCAGCAGCTTGGATTTATTGGTCCGGGGGCGAAACACTGAAGCTTTCTTT
TRBJ2-7,.,.,TRBV7-2,CASSPANSYEQYF,TGTGCCAGCAGCCCCGCGAACTCCTACGAGCAGTACTTC
TRBJ2-1,TRBD2,.,TRBV7-6,CASSLAAGSGGSNEQFF,TGTGCCAGCAGCTTAGCGGCGGGGAGCGGGGGTAGTAATGAGCAGTTCTTC
TRBJ1-6,TRBD1,.,TRBV23-1,CASSQSDRGNSPLHF,TGCGCCAGCAGTCAATCGGACAGGGGGAATTCACCCCTCCACTTT
TRBJ2-1,TRBD1,.,TRBV15,CATSSGQGAGLSYNEQFF,TGTGCCACCAGCAGCGGACAGGGGGCGGGCCTCTCCTACAATGAGCAGTTCTTC
TRBJ2-1,TRBD2,.,TRBV5-1,CASSLATSGNEQFF,TGCGCCAGCAGCTTGGCGACTAGCGGCAATGAGCAGTTCTTC
TRBJ1-4,.,.,TRBV6-1,CASSGAGEGLNEKLFF,TGTGCCAGCAGTGGGGCAGGGGAAGGTCTTAATGAAAAACTGTTTTTT
TRBJ1-1,.,.,TRBV7-9,CASSLANANTEAFF,TGTGCCAGCAGCTTAGCGAACGCGAACACTGAAGCTTTCTTT
TRBJ2-2,.,.,TRBV10-3,CAISETFDTGELFF,TGTGCCATCAGTGAGACCTTTGACACCGGGGAGCTGTTTTTT
TRBJ2-3,TRBD2,once,TRBV6-2/TRBV6-3,CASSYSTSGGTSTDTQYF,TGTGCCAGCAGTTACTCGACTAGCGGGGGCACTAGCACAGATACGCAGTATTTT
TRBJ2-7,.,.,TRBV27,CASRGTGSYEQYF,TGTGCCAGCAGGGGAACAGGATCCTACGAGCAGTACTTC
TRBJ1-6,.,.,TRBV15,CATSRGGNPVGALHF,TGTGCCACCAGCAGGGGGGGGAACCCCGTGGGGGCCCTCCACTTT
TRBJ2-2,.,once,TRBV6-5,CASSYSLTPGELFF,TGTGCCAGCAGTTACTCACTTACTCCCGGGGAGCTGTTTTTT
TRBJ1-1,.,once,TRBV5-4,CASSRTVNTEAFF,TGTGCCAGCAGTCGGACAGTGAACACTGAAGCTTTCTTT
TRBJ1-2,TRBD1,once,TRBV5-1,CASSVGQGFDYGYTF,TGCGCCAGCAGCGTGGGACAGGGGTTCGACTATGGCTACACCTTC
TRBJ2-5,TRBD2,.,TRBV10-2,CASSDRLTSGGETQYF,TGCGCCAGCAGTGACCGCCTGACTAGCGGGGGAGAGACCCAGTACTTC
TRBJ1-1,.,.,TRBV5-1,CASSLVGITEAFF,TGCGCCAGCAGCTTGGTAGGGATTACCGAAGCTTTCTTT
TRBJ2-7,.,few,TRBV2,CASTLRGDGSYEQYF,TGTGCCAGCACCCTTAGAGGGGACGGATCCTACGAGCAGTACTTC
TRBJ2-1,.,.,TRBV27,CASRRTGRDNEQFF,TGTGCCAGCAGACGGACAGGGAGGGACAATGAGCAGTTCTTC
TRBJ2-3,.,few,TRBV4-1,CASSQATYASTDTQYF,TGCGCCAGCAGCCAAGCGACATACGCTAGCACAGATACGCAGTATTTT
TRBJ1-6,.,few,TRBV3-1/TRBV3-2,CASSQLWNSPLHF,TGTGCCAGCAGCCAACTATGGAATTCACCCCTCCACTTT
TRBJ1-1,.,once,TRBV21-1,CASSTRVPFTEAFF,TGTGCCAGCAGCACCAGAGTCCCGTTCACTGAAGCTTTCTTT
TRBJ2-4,.,few,TRBV7-2,CASSFRQDILIGNIQYF,TGTGCCAGCAGCTTCCGACAGGACATACTTATAGGAAACATTCAGTACTTC
TRBJ2-3,TRBD1,.,TRBV19,CASSTLGDRGTDTQYF,TGTGCCAGTAGTACTCTCGGGGACAGGGGCACAGATACGCAGTATTTT
TRBJ2-3,.,.,TRBV7-8,CASSFIPGQPTDTQYF,TGTGCCAGCAGCTTTATACCGGGACAACCAACAGATACGCAGTATTTT
TRBJ2-3,.,.,TRBV4-1,CASSQEGGGRVTDTQYF,TGCGCCAGCAGCCAAGAAGGGGGGGGCCGGGTCACAGATACGCAGTATTTT
TRBJ1-4,.,.,TRBV5-6,CASSLDRVGGKLFF,TGTGCCAGCAGCTTGGACAGGGTGGGTGGAAAACTGTTTTTT
TRBJ1-6,TRBD1,few,TRBV7-2,CASSFRTGLDSPLHF,TGTGCCAGCAGCTTCCGGACAGGGTTGGATTCACCCCTCCACTTT
TRBJ2-7,.,.,TRBV19,CASSQGAEQYF,TGTGCCAGTAGTCAAGGGGCCGAGCAGTACTTC